The rows below give T cell receptor beta chains drawn from one sample of a study of shared clonotypes between healthy human individuals. Generated by immunoSEQ multiplex PCR, the TCRdb table keeps only in-frame clones and is missing some. This sample has 2 million to 2.5 million clones, with 90% to 95% found just once. Sequencing was performed on naive CD4+ T cells from PBMCs. The origin of the receptors is a man aged 18 to 35 in good health. Some clones in this sample may be carry-over from other donors' samples. Both conserved end residues are part of each CDR3. D genes are given only for firm matches. Clone size, where shown, is once, few, many, or a class for clones that have expanded.

cdr3_length,v_call,clone_size,j_call,d_call,cdr3_aa,cdr3_nt
14,TRBV28,.,TRBJ2-7,.,CASSLTEGQKEQYF,TGTGCCAGCAGTTTGACGGAAGGACAGAAGGAGCAGTACTTC
13,TRBV28,.,TRBJ2-7,.,CASSFGLPYEQYF,TGTGCCAGCAGTTTCGGACTGCCCTACGAGCAGTACTTC
12,TRBV7-2,.,TRBJ2-7,.,CASSSPGSEQYF,TGTGCCAGCAGCTCCCCTGGAAGCGAGCAGTACTTC
12,TRBV28,.,TRBJ2-1,.,CASSLFGREQFF,TGTGCCAGCAGTTTATTCGGAAGAGAGCAGTTCTTC
19,TRBV28,.,TRBJ1-4,TRBD1,CASSPRTGGPTSGNEKLFF,TGTGCCAGCAGTCCCCGGACAGGGGGCCCTACCTCTGGTAATGAAAAACTGTTTTTT
14,TRBV5-4,.,TRBJ2-3,.,CASSRTTRPDTQYF,TGTGCCAGCAGCCGTACTACGCGGCCCGATACGCAGTATTTT
17,TRBV11-2,.,TRBJ1-3,TRBD1,CASSHLGQALPWNTIYF,TGTGCCAGCAGCCACCTCGGACAGGCACTCCCCTGGAACACCATATATTTT
14,TRBV5-1,.,TRBJ2-1,TRBD2,CASSSGSSYNEQFF,TGCGCCAGCTCTAGCGGGAGCTCCTACAATGAGCAGTTCTTC
16,TRBV2,.,TRBJ2-1,TRBD1,CASSGYRGLIYNEQFF,TGTGCCAGCAGTGGGTACAGGGGGCTAATTTACAATGAGCAGTTCTTC
16,TRBV18,.,TRBJ1-1,TRBD1,CASSLNTGEVGTEAFF,TGTGCCAGCTCGCTCAATACAGGGGAAGTCGGCACTGAAGCTTTCTTT
15,TRBV14,.,TRBJ2-5,.,CASSQAGAIGKTQYF,TGTGCCAGCAGCCAAGCGGGGGCGATAGGGAAGACCCAGTACTTC
15,TRBV7-2,.,TRBJ2-7,TRBD2,CASSRALAGNYEQYF,TGTGCCAGCAGCCGGGCACTAGCGGGCAACTACGAGCAGTACTTC
14,TRBV30,.,TRBJ2-5,.,CAWSLGAPQETQYF,TGTGCCTGGTCCCTCGGGGCCCCTCAAGAGACCCAGTACTTC
12,TRBV28,.,TRBJ2-7,.,CASSSTLYEQYF,TGTGCCAGCAGTTCGACCCTATACGAGCAGTACTTC
16,TRBV5-1,.,TRBJ2-1,.,CASSFAALWSYNEQFF,TGCGCCAGCAGCTTTGCAGCACTGTGGTCCTACAATGAGCAGTTCTTC
13,TRBV19,.,TRBJ1-5,.,CASSIDGNQPQHF,TGTGCCAGTAGTATAGATGGCAATCAGCCCCAGCATTTT
16,TRBV9,.,TRBJ2-3,.,CASSPSMTDPTDTQYF,TGTGCCAGCAGCCCCTCAATGACAGATCCCACAGATACGCAGTATTTT
12,TRBV28,.,TRBJ2-7,TRBD2,CATGGLASEQYF,TGTGCCACCGGAGGACTAGCAAGCGAGCAGTACTTC
14,TRBV18,.,TRBJ2-7,.,CASSPARGYYEQYF,TGTGCCAGCTCACCAGCTAGGGGATACTACGAGCAGTACTTC
15,TRBV5-5,.,TRBJ1-4,.,CASSLERPTNEKLFF,TGTGCCAGCAGCTTGGAGAGGCCAACTAATGAAAAACTGTTTTTT
16,TRBV9,.,TRBJ2-1,.,CASSVAGRGKWNEQFF,TGTGCCAGCAGCGTAGCTGGTAGGGGCAAGTGGAATGAGCAGTTCTTC
17,TRBV9,.,TRBJ1-1,TRBD1,CASSSRTGSSVNTEAFF,TGTGCCAGCAGCTCCCGGACAGGGTCCTCTGTGAACACTGAAGCTTTCTTT
16,TRBV19,.,TRBJ1-5,.,CASSLGTGGSNQPQHF,TGTGCCAGTAGTCTAGGGACGGGCGGCAGCAATCAGCCCCAGCATTTT
13,TRBV21-1,once,TRBJ2-7,.,CASSKRVGYEQYF,TGTGCCAGCAGCAAACGGGTCGGCTACGAGCAGTACTTC
13,TRBV5-8,.,TRBJ2-1,.,CAGRGRGNNEQFF,TGTGCCGGAAGGGGAAGGGGCAACAATGAGCAGTTCTTC
13,TRBV30,.,TRBJ2-5,TRBD2,CAWSPPGGETQYF,TGTGCCTGGAGCCCCCCCGGGGGGGAGACCCAGTACTTC
16,TRBV5-1,.,TRBJ1-4,.,CASSLTGGNLGEKLFF,TGCGCCAGCAGCTTGACGGGAGGGAATCTCGGTGAAAAACTGTTTTTT
16,TRBV28,.,TRBJ2-1,.,CASTHTPRPGDNEQFF,TGTGCCAGCACCCACACCCCCCGACCGGGTGACAATGAGCAGTTCTTC
16,TRBV5-1,.,TRBJ2-1,.,CASSLGHAGTYNEQFF,TGCGCCAGCAGCTTGGGGCACGCTGGGACTTACAATGAGCAGTTCTTC
13,TRBV10-3,.,TRBJ2-3,.,CAIGREPADTQYF,TGTGCCATAGGCAGGGAGCCGGCAGATACGCAGTATTTT
16,TRBV5-1,once,TRBJ2-2,.,CASSLGVGRNTGELFF,TGCGCCAGCAGCTTGGGGGTTGGGCGGAACACCGGGGAGCTGTTTTTT
13,TRBV6-5,once,TRBJ1-1,.,CATQSGGNTEAFF,TGTGCCACCCAAAGCGGGGGGAACACTGAAGCTTTCTTT
16,TRBV15,.,TRBJ1-4,.,CATSRYRDATNEKLFF,TGTGCCACCAGCAGATACAGGGATGCAACTAATGAAAAACTGTTTTTT
17,TRBV5-1,.,TRBJ2-2,TRBD2,CASSGGVLAGYTGELFF,TGCGCCAGCAGCGGTGGCGTTCTAGCGGGATACACCGGGGAGCTGTTTTTT
14,TRBV30,.,TRBJ2-7,TRBD1,CALPPGTGSYEQYF,TGTGCCTTGCCCCCCGGGACAGGCTCCTACGAGCAGTACTTC
12,TRBV5-5,.,TRBJ1-1,.,CASSLQGIKAFF,TGTGCCAGCAGCTTGCAGGGGATCAAAGCTTTCTTT
15,TRBV5-1,.,TRBJ2-3,TRBD1,CASSKTGEGTDTQYF,TGCGCCAGCAGCAAAACAGGGGAAGGCACAGATACGCAGTATTTT
16,TRBV19,.,TRBJ2-7,TRBD1,CASSEGQGTVPYEQYF,TGTGCCAGTAGTGAGGGACAGGGTACAGTTCCCTACGAGCAGTACTTC
17,TRBV5-1,.,TRBJ2-3,.,CASSFYAGAPSTDTQYF,TGCGCCAGCAGCTTTTATGCGGGTGCTCCTAGCACAGATACGCAGTATTTT
14,TRBV27,.,TRBJ2-7,.,CASSSLRGGYEQYF,TGTGCCAGCAGTTCCCTGCGCGGAGGGTACGAGCAGTACTTC
15,TRBV4-1,.,TRBJ2-1,.,CASSQRNLGYNEQFF,TGCGCCAGCAGCCAGAGAAACCTAGGCTACAATGAGCAGTTCTTC
14,TRBV19,.,TRBJ2-7,TRBD2,CASSPGTSGFEQYF,TGTGCCAGTAGTCCGGGGACTAGCGGGTTCGAGCAGTACTTC
16,TRBV7-3,.,TRBJ2-1,TRBD2,CASSLTSGRAYNEQFF,TGTGCCAGCAGCTTAACTAGCGGGAGGGCTTACAATGAGCAGTTCTTC
12,TRBV28,.,TRBJ1-2,.,CASSLIGGGYTF,TGTGCCAGCAGTTTGATTGGGGGTGGCTACACCTTC
14,TRBV5-1,.,TRBJ2-7,.,CASREGQSSYEQYF,TGCGCCAGCAGGGAGGGACAGAGCTCCTACGAGCAGTACTTC
16,TRBV10-3,.,TRBJ2-5,TRBD2,CAISEGLAGGQETQYF,TGTGCCATCAGCGAAGGACTAGCGGGAGGGCAAGAGACCCAGTACTTC
20,TRBV28,once,TRBJ2-3,TRBD2,CASSFLGTRLAGGSPDTQYF,TGTGCCAGCAGTTTTCTTGGTACTCGGCTAGCGGGAGGTTCCCCAGATACGCAGTATTTT
13,TRBV5-1,.,TRBJ1-5,.,CASSLGLGQPQHF,TGCGCCAGCAGCTTGGGTCTAGGTCAGCCCCAGCATTTT
15,TRBV28,.,TRBJ2-7,TRBD2,CASSPAASGTYEQYF,TGTGCCAGCTCCCCTGCGGCTAGCGGAACCTACGAGCAGTACTTC
15,TRBV7-2,.,TRBJ2-1,.,CASRFVGDKNNEQFF,TGTGCCAGCAGATTTGTGGGAGACAAAAACAATGAGCAGTTCTTC
13,TRBV6-1,.,TRBJ1-1,.,CASSTDPNTEAFF,TGTGCCAGCAGCACCGACCCGAACACTGAAGCTTTCTTT